This T cell receptor (beta chain) was sequenced for a study of T cells in Graves' hyperthyroidism and ophthalmopathy. Study at large: Specimen type is peripheral blood, collected at initial diagnosis prior to any treatment. Notes on the study in general: Prediction of ophthalmopathy progression came a median around 6 months pre-onset.

This clonotype was found many times. Its antigen is unidentified. Authors of the study amplified TCR beta CDR3 regions from RNA transcripts. During a first-round RT-PCR of the TCR CDR3, the HTBI primer set was used. TCRdb called the multiplex PCR reads again in MiXCR, with one record for every CDR3 protein. The table shows 600,000 or so distinct CDR3 sequences, with over 12% occurring only once. J was trimmed by 1 base and V by 4 bases; bases with no gene match: 14. CDR3 length equals 19 residues. CDR1 and CDR2 from the germline V gene are MNHEY and SMNVEV (reference sequence). Material: blood. The clonotype originates from a woman younger than 30 with Graves' ophthalmopathy. This rearrangement joins TRBV27 to TRBJ2-7; 12 nucleotides line up with TRBD2. The CDR3 spells CASSSSSSPTSGSSYEQYF. In DNA, the CDR3 is TGTGCCAGCAGTTCCTCCTCCTCACCGACTAGCGGGAGTTCCTACGAGCAGTACTTC.